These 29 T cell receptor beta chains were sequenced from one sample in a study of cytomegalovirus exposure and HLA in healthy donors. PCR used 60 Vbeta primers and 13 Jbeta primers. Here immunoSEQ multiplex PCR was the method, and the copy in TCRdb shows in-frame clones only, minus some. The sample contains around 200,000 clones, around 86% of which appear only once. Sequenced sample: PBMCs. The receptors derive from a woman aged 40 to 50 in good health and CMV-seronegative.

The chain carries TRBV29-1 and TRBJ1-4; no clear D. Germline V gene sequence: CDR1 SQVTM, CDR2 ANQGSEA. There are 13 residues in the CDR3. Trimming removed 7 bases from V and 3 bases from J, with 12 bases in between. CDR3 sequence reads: CSAGGQANEKLFF. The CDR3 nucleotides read TGCAGCGCCGGAGGGCAGGCTAATGAAAAACTGTTTTTT.

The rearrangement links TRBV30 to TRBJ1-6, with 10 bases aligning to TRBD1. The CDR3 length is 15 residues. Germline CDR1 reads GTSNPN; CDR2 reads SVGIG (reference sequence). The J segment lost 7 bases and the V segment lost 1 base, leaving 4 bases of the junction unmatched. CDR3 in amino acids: CAWSADRGRNSPLHF. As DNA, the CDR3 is TGTGCCTGGAGTGCAGACAGGGGGCGAAATTCACCCCTCCACTTT.

This CDR3 is CASSCSHSGEGPYNEQFF. Written as DNA, the CDR3 is TGTGCCAGCAGCTGTTCACATAGCGGGGAGGGCCCCTACAATGAGCAGTTCTTC. The chain joins TRBV7-7 to TRBJ2-1, with 8 bases lining up with TRBD2. Germline V gene data show CDR1 as SSHAT and CDR2 as FNYEAQ (reference sequence). The CDR3 spans 18 residues. Unmatched junction bases numbered 13, after V lost 4 bases and J lost 2 bases.

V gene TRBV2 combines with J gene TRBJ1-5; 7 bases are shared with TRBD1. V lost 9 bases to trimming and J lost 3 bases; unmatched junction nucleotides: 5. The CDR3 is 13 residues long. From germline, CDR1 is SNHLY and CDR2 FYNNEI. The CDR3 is CASKGAVNQPQHF. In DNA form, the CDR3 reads TGTGCCAGTAAGGGGGCAGTCAATCAGCCCCAGCATTTT. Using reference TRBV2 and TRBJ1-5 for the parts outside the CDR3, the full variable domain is EPEVTQTPSHQVTQMGQEVILRCVPISNHLYFYWYRQILGQKVEFLVSFYNNEISEKSEIFDDQFSVERPDGSNFTLKIRSTKLEDSAMYFCASKGAVNQPQHFGDGTRLSIL.

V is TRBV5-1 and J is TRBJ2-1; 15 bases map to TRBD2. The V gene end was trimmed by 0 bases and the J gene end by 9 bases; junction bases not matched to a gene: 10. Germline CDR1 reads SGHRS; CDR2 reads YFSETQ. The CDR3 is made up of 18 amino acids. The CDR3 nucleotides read TGCGCCAGCAGCTTGGAGGCTTCGGGGACTAGCGGGAGGAGTGAGCAGTTCTTC. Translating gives CASSLEASGTSGRSEQFF.

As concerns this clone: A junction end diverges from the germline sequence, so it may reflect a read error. The CDR3 nucleotides read TGTGCCAGCAGCGTAGGGATAGCGGCGCACTCCTGCGAGCAGTACTTC. It encodes CASSVGIAAHSCEQYF. This chain joins TRBV9 and TRBJ2-7; possible D gene TRBD2, 6 bases. The germline V gene encodes CDR1 SGDLS and CDR2 YYNGEE. CDR3 length: 16 residues.

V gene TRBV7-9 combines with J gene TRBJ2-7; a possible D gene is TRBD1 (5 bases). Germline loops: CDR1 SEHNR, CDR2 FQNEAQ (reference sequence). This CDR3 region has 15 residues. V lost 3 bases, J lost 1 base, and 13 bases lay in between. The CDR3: CASSFRSGISYEQYF. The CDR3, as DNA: TGTGCCAGCAGCTTCAGGTCAGGGATTTCCTACGAGCAGTACTTC.

Here the CDR3 reads CAWSPQIYNEQFF. The CDR3 bases are TGTGCCTGGAGTCCCCAGATTTACAATGAGCAGTTCTTC. V usage is TRBV30 and J usage is TRBJ2-1; no firm D call. The CDR3 is 13 residues long. V was clipped by 2 bases and J by 4 bases, with 9 bases between them. The germline V gene encodes CDR1 GTSNPN and CDR2 SVGIG (reference sequence).

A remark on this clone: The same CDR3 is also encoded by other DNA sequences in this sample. The DNA for the CDR3 is TGTGCCTGGAGTGTCATGAACACTGAAGCTTTCTTT. Translating it yields CAWSVMNTEAFF. The chain is built from TRBV30 and TRBJ1-1; D is unclear. Trimming left V 0 bases short and J 0 bases short, with 2 bases between. Germline CDR1 reads GTSNPN; CDR2 reads SVGIG (reference sequence). This CDR3 contains 12 residues.

CDR3 protein: CSVVERGELFF. As DNA, the CDR3 is TGCAGCGTAGTAGAGCGTGGGGAGCTGTTTTTT. The V call is TRBV29-1, the J call TRBJ2-2; D is uncertain. The CDR3 is 11 amino acids. Germline CDR1 SQVTM, CDR2 ANQGSEA. Between the trimmed V and J ends, which lost 6 bases and 8 bases, there was a span of 10 bases.

CDR3 region: CARPQGGDGAQYF. The CDR3, as DNA: TGCGCCAGACCCCAAGGGGGGGATGGGGCCCAGTACTTC. This chain links TRBV10-1 with TRBJ2-5; D possibly corresponds to TRBD2 (7 bases). The CDR3 is made up of 13 amino acids. Per the germline V gene, CDR1 is WNHNN and CDR2 is SYGVQD (reference sequence). The V end lost 9 bases, the J end lost 9 bases, and 20 bases lay between the germline ends.

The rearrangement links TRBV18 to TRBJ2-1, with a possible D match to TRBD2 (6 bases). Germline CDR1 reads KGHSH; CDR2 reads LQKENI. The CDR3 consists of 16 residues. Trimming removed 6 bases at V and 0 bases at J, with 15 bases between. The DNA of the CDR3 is TGTGCCAGCTCGTACCAGGGACTTGACTCCTACAATGAGCAGTTCTTC. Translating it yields CASSYQGLDSYNEQFF.

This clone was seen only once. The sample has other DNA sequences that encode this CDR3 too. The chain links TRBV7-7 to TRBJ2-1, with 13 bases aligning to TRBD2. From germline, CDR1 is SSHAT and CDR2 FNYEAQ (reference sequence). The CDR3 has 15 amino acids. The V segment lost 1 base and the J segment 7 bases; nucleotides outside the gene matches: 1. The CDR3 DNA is TGTGCCAGCAGCTTAGGGACTAGCGGGAGTAATGAGCAGTTCTTC. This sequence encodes CASSLGTSGSNEQFF.

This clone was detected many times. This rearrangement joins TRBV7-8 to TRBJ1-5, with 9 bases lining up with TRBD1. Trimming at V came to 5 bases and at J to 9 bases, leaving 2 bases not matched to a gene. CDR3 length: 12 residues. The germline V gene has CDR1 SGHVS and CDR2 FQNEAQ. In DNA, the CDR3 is TGTGCCAGCAGCATGGACAGGGGGCCCCAGCATTTT. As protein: CASSMDRGPQHF.

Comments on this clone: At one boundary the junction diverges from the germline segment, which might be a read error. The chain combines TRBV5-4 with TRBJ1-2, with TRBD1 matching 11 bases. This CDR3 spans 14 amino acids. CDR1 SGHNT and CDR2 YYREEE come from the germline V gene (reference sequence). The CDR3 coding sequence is TGTGCCAGCGGCTTCGGGACAGGGGGGTATGGCTACACCTTC. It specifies CASGFGTGGYGYTF. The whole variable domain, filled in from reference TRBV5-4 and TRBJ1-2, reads ETGVTQSPTHLIKTRGQQVTLRCSSQSGHNTVSWYQQALGQGPQFIFQYYREEENGRGNFPPRFSGLQFPNYSSELNVNALELDDSALYLCASGFGTGGYGYTFGSGTRLTVV.

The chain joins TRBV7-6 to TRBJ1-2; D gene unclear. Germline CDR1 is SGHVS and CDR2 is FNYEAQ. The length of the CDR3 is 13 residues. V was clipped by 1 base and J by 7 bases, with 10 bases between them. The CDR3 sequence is CASSLEAGSGYTF. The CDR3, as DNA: TGTGCCAGCAGCTTAGAAGCTGGGAGTGGCTACACCTTC.

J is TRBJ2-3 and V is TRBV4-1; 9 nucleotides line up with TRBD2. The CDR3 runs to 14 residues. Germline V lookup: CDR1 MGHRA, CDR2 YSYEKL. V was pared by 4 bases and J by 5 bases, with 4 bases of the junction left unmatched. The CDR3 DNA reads TGCGCCAGCAGCCCTAGCGGGAATAGAGATACGCAGTATTTT. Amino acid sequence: CASSPSGNRDTQYF.

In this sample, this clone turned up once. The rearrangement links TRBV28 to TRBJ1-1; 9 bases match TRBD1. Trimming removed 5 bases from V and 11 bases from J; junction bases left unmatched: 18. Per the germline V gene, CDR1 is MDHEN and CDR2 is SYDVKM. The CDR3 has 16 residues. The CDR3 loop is CASSRGQGRGGVYAFF. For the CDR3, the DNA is TGTGCCAGCAGTAGGGGACAGGGAAGGGGTGGGGTTTACGCTTTCTTT.

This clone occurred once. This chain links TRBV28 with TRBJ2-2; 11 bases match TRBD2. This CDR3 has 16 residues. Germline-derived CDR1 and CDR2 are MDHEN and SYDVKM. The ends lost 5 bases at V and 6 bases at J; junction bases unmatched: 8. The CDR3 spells CASSPHTSGRAGELFF. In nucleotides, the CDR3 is TGTGCCAGCAGTCCCCATACTAGCGGGAGAGCCGGGGAGCTGTTTTTT.

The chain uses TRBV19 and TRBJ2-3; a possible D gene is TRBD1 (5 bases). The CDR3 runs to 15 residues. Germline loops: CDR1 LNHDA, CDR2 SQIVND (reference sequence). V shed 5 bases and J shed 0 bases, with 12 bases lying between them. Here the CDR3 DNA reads TGTGCCAGTAGTCCCGGTCGACAGAGCACAGATACGCAGTATTTT. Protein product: CASSPGRQSTDTQYF.

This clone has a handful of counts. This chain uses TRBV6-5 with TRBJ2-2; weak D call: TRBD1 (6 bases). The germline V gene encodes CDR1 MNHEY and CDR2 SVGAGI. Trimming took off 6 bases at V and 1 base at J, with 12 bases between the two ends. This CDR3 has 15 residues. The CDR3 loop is CASRGTRLNTGELFF. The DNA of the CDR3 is TGTGCCAGCAGGGGGACAAGACTGAACACCGGGGAGCTGTTTTTT.

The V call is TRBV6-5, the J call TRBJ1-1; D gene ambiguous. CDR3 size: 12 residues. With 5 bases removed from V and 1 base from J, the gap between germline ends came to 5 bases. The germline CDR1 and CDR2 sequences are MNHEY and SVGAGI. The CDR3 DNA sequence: TGTGCCAGCAGTCCGTCGAACACTGAAGCTTTCTTT. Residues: CASSPSNTEAFF.

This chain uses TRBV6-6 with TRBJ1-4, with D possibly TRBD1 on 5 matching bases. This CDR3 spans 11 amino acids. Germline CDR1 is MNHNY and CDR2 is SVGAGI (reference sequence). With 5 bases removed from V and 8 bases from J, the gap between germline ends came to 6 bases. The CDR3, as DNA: TGTGCCAGCAGTAAGGGGGAAAAACTGTTTTTT. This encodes CASSKGEKLFF.

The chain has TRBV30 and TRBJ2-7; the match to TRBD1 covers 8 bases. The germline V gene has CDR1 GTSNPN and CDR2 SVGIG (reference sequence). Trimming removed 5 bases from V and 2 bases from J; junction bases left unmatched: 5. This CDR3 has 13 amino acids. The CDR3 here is CAWAPGGPYEQYF. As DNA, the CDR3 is TGTGCCTGGGCCCCAGGGGGCCCCTACGAGCAGTACTTC.

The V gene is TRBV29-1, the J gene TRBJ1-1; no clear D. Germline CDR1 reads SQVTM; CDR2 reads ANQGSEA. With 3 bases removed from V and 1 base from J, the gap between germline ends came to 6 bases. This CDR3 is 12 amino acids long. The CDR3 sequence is CSVDSGNTEAFF. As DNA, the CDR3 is TGCAGCGTTGATTCGGGGAACACTGAAGCTTTCTTT.

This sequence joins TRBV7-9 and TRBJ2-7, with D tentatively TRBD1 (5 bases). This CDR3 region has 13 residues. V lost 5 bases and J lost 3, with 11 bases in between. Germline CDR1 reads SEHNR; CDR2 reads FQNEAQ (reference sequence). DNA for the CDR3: TGTGCCAGCAGCCCAGGGTGGGGCTACGAGCAGTACTTC. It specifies CASSPGWGYEQYF.

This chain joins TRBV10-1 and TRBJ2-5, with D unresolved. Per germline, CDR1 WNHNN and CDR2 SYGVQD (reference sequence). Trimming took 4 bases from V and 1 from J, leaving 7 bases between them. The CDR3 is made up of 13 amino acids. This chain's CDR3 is CASSGALQETQYF. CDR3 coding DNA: TGCGCCAGCAGTGGGGCCCTCCAAGAGACCCAGTACTTC.

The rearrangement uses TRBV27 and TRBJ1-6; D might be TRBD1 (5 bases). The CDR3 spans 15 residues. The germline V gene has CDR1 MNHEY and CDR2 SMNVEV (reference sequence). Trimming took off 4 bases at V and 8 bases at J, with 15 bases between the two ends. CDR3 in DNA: TGTGCCAGCAGTTCCCGGGACTCAGGGTATTCACCCCTCCACTTT. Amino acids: CASSSRDSGYSPLHF.

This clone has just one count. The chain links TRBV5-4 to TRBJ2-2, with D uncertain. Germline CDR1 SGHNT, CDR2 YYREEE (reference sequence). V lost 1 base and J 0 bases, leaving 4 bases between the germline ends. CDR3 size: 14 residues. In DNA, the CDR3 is TGTGCCAGCAGCTTGTCTCCGAACACCGGGGAGCTGTTTTTT. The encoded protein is CASSLSPNTGELFF.